This T cell receptor beta chain was sequenced for a study of CD8 T cells in Susac syndrome. Whole-study results and caveats: The TCR sequencing and HLA analysis in the study involved a relatively small number of individuals, as the study acknowledged.

Concerning this clonotype: The antigen remains undetermined.

V lost 4 bases and J 6 bases, leaving 8 bases between the germline ends. CDR1 LGHDT and CDR2 YNNKEL come from the germline V gene (reference sequence). The CDR3 runs 12 residues. CD8+ and CD4+ T cells circulating in blood were sequenced for TCR beta. It was treatment-naive patients with stable or active relapsing-remitting disease who made up the multiple sclerosis controls. Random hexamers served to reverse transcribe roughly 0.5 to 1 ug RNA. Across 54 Vbeta and 13 Jbeta, immunoSEQ multiplex PCR amplified TCR beta CDR3. TCRdb fed the immunoSEQ multiplex PCR reads into MiXCR, producing one record per CDR3 protein. Of about 200,000 distinct CDR3 sequences in the sample, around 96% were seen once.

The clonotype originates from a human donor with multiple sclerosis. The sample comprised CD4+ T cells from PBMCs. The chain recombines TRBV3-1 with TRBJ2-3; D is unclear. CDR3 in amino acids: CASSLRVDTQYF. CDR3 sequence (DNA): TGTGCCAGCAGCCTGAGAGTGGATACGCAGTATTTT.